This T cell receptor (beta chain) was captured in a study of shared clonotypes between healthy human individuals (TCRdb year 2020). With respect to the entire study: The cohort comprised a couple of women and a few men aged 18 to 49 years. Libraries were prepared and TCR repertoires were sequenced by different laboratories using diverse techniques, in order to increase sequencing depth and limit assay-specific biases. The study deeply sequenced blood TCR repertoires of roughly five healthy adults to estimate repertoire size and the extent of clonotype sharing between individuals. Per donor, leukapheresis produced somewhere between about 0.85 and 8.9 billion PBMCs. For each donor, CD4 naive and CD4 memory were each run on three plates, CD8 naive on two plates, and CD8 memory on one plate. The research as a whole found: Based on pairwise subsampling, the degree of clonotype sharing among donors was expected to be affected by sequencing depth. Only blood was sampled, and tissue TCR repertoires likely differ from those in blood. Clonotypes shared by all four sorted-subset donors showed higher generation probabilities than non-shared clonotypes. Rarefaction of sorted-subset datasets indicated incomplete sequencing despite the large sequencing depth. Naive subsets generally had larger estimated clonotype richness than memory subsets. Roughly 5% of naive CD4, 3% to 3.5% of naive CD8, roughly 2.4% of memory CD4, and around 0.42% of memory CD8 clonotypes were shared across several donors. The genetic and exposure-history diversity represented was limited by the small number of donors.

Using the deep immunoSEQ assay, multiplex PCR amplified TCR CDR3 regions from genomic DNA. Extracted genomic DNA from each cell subset was distributed evenly across all wells of several immunoSEQ 96-well plates, and each plate was treated as a replicate. For sorted subsets, roughly 200 ng genomic DNA, equal to some 30,000 T cell genomes, was loaded into each replicate PCR. The purified libraries were quantified using a Qubit 3.0 fluorometer, sized with a Bioanalyzer 2100, and then quantified again using the KAPA Library Quantification kit. Every immunoSEQ 96-well plate was sequenced on a dedicated single-read 150-cycle Illumina NextSeq 550 flow cell. The paper's data handling went like this. The immunoSEQ output contained only junctional sequences without quality scores, so filtering could not match that applied to full-length reads. To assign V/J genes and CDR3, sequences were annotated against IMGT germline references using PyIR, a Python wrapper for IgBLAST v1.9. Reads were filtered out if the reads had weak V/J assignments (E-value above 1e-6), no CDR3, stop codons, out-of-frame junctions, or ambiguous translated residues. A V3J clonotype was defined by an identical inferred V gene, J gene, and CDR3 amino acid sequence. The percentage overlap between two repertoires was calculated by dividing the number of shared unique clonotypes by the size of the smaller repertoire. Richness of each repertoire was evaluated using RTK rarefaction, the Chao1 estimator, and Recon v2.1 estimates of unobserved clonotypes. OLGA was used to compute generation probabilities for all TCRbeta clonotypes that the gDNA method yielded from a few donors. TCRdb stores this immuneACCESS table with in-frame sequences only. Part of the clones is absent; in the studies checked, under half of the shortfall reflects unresolved V genes, and no reason is known for the rest. V and J calls and clone size are as listed in that table; D and trimming were resolved from the DNA. The sample data list 800,000 to 1,200,000 clones, and 75% to 80% of these were observed just once. The ten largest clones capture more than 0.45% of the sample.

This clone was recorded a few times. Its recognized antigen is unknown. Base qualities are not at hand, and no much larger clone is one base apart. The junction carries 18 bases between V and J, which are trimmed by 7 bases and 8 bases respectively. CDR1 SNHLY and CDR2 FYNNEI are derived from the germline V gene. Including the terminal cysteine and phenylalanine, the CDR3 comprises 15 residues. Here the CDR3 DNA is all that survives: 45 bases in frame from base 1. The donors were healthy, HIV-negative adults who had no recently reported acute infections or vaccinations. All donors were Caucasian adults living in Nashville, Tennessee, USA. CD4+ T cells were enriched by magnetic negative selection, after which naive cells were positively selected on CD45RA and the negative fraction was taken as the memory subset. Blood was obtained by leukapheresis, after which PBMCs were separated by Ficoll-Histopaque density gradient centrifugation and cryopreserved in liquid nitrogen vapor phase. Analytical flow cytometry was used to check the purity and quantity of every magnetically sorted T cell population. Genomic DNA was isolated from each sorted fraction and quantified by UV absorbance on a Nanodrop 2000c.

The chain employs TRBV2 and TRBJ1-6, and TRBD1 may be the D gene, going by 5 matching bases. Sequences were obtained from memory CD4+ T cells from PBMCs. Taken with the paper, the label for cell subset or site translates to: CD45RA-negative fraction. This receptor was obtained from a man aged 18 to 30 in good health. Some clones in this sample may be carry-over from other donors' samples. The DNA reads as follows: TGTGCCAGCACCCGCGAGGGGCAGGGCGATTCACCCCTCCACTTT. The encoded protein is CASTREGQGDSPLHF. Outside the CDR3, residues come from the reference TRBV2 and TRBJ1-6 proteins, so the full variable domain is: EPEVTQTPSHQVTQMGQEVILRCVPISNHLYFYWYRQILGQKVEFLVSFYNNEISEKSEIFDDQFSVERPDGSNFTLKIRSTKLEDSAMYFCASTREGQGDSPLHFGNGTRLTVT.